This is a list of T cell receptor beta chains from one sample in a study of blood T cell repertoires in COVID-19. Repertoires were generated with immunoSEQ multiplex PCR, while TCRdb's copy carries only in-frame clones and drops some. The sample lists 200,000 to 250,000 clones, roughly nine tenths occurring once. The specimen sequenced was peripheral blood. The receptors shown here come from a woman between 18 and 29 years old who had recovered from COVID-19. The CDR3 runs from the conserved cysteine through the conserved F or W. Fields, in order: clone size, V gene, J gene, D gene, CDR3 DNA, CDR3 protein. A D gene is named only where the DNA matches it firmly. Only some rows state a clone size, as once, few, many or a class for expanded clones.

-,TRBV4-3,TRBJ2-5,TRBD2,TGCGCCAGCAGCCAGAGGGGACTAGCGGAGTTCCAAGAGACCCAGTACTTC,CASSQRGLAEFQETQYF
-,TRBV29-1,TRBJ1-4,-,TGCAGCGTTGAAGATATTGGGGGCGGGAATGAAAAACTGTTTTTT,CSVEDIGGGNEKLFF
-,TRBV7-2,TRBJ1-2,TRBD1,TGTGCCAGCAGCTTAGACAGGGGAAACTATGGCTACACCTTC,CASSLDRGNYGYTF
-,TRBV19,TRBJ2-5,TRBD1,TGTGCCAGTAGTGTCGGTGTGTGGGGACAGGGGGAGACCCAGTACTTC,CASSVGVWGQGETQYF
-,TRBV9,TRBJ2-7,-,TGTGCCAGCAGCGTAGCCGGTTCTGGCTACGAGCAGTACTTC,CASSVAGSGYEQYF
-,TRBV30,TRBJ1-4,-,TGTGCCTGGAGTCGGGGGGCTTTCGCAACTAATGAAAAACTGTTTTTT,CAWSRGAFATNEKLFF
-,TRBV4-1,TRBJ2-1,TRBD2,TGCGCCAGCAGCCAAGATCTTCCCGGACTAGCGGGTTACAATGAGCAGTTCTTC,CASSQDLPGLAGYNEQFF
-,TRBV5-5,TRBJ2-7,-,TGTGCCAGCAGCTTGACAGGGAGCCTCTACGAGCAGTACTTC,CASSLTGSLYEQYF
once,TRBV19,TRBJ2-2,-,TGTGCCAGTAGTATGTTGGCATCGAACACCGGGGAGCTGTTTTTT,CASSMLASNTGELFF
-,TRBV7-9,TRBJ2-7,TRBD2,TGTGCCAGCACCCCCGGGACTAGCGGAAACGAGCAGTACTTC,CASTPGTSGNEQYF
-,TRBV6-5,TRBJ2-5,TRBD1,TGTGCCAGCAGTTTCACAGGGGTCTTACCGCAAGAGACCCAGTACTTC,CASSFTGVLPQETQYF
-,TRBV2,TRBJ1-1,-,TGTGCCAGCAGTGAGCCAAGGAGGGGCTCTGAAGCTTTCTTT,CASSEPRRGSEAFF
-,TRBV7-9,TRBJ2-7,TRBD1,TGTGCCAGCAGCTGGACAGGGACCTACGAGCAGTACTTC,CASSWTGTYEQYF
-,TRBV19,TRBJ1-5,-,TGTGCCAGTAGTATAGGAGTTCATGAGAACAGTCGGCCCCAGCATTTT,CASSIGVHENSRPQHF
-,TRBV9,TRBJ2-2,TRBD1,TGTGCCAGCAGCGATGACAGGGAGAACACCGGGGAGCTGTTTTTT,CASSDDRENTGELFF
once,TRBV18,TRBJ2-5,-,TGTGCCAGCTCCCCGGCAGAGGGACAAGAGACCCAGTACTTC,CASSPAEGQETQYF
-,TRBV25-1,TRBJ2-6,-,TGTGCCAGCAGTGAGACAGGCTCCGTCTCTGGGGCCAACGTCCTGACTTTC,CASSETGSVSGANVLTF
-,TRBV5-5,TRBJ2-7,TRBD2,TGTGCCAGCAGCCACGTCCGGAGCGGGAGGTTGTACGAGCAGTACTTC,CASSHVRSGRLYEQYF
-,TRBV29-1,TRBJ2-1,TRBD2,TGCAGCGTTGAAGGACTAGCGGAACCTCCGGGCTACAATGAGCAGTTCTTC,CSVEGLAEPPGYNEQFF
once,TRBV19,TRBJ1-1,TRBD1,TGTGCCAGTAGCTTGACGGGACAGAAGAACACTGAAGCTTTCTTT,CASSLTGQKNTEAFF
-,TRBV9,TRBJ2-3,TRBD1,TGTGCCAGCAGCGTAGGGGGTTGGGACAGGGATGTCGCAGATACGCAGTATTTT,CASSVGGWDRDVADTQYF
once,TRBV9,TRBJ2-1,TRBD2,TGTGCCAGCAGCGTCTATCGTTTAGCGGGGACATACAATGAGCAGTTCTTC,CASSVYRLAGTYNEQFF
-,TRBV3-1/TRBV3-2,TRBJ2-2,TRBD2,TGTGCCAGCAGCCAAGACGGGACTAGCGGGAGGGAGCTGTTTTTT,CASSQDGTSGRELFF
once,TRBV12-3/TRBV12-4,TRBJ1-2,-,TGTGCCAGCAGTAACCCTACAGGTGATGGCTACACCTTC,CASSNPTGDGYTF
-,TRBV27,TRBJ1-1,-,TGTGCCAGCAGTACTCTGGACAGTTACACTGAAGCTTTCTTT,CASSTLDSYTEAFF
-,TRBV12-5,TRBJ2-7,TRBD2,TGTGCTAGTGGTTTTGGGCGGGAGCACGAGCAGTACTTC,CASGFGREHEQYF
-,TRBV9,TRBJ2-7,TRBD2,TGTGCCAGCAGCATTACTAGCGCTACCTACGAGCAGTACTTC,CASSITSATYEQYF
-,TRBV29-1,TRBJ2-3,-,TGCAGCGTCCCCTTTAGCACAGATACGCAGTATTTT,CSVPFSTDTQYF
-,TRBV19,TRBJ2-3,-,TGTGCCAGTATCCCGTTTCTATTCACAGATACGCAGTATTTT,CASIPFLFTDTQYF
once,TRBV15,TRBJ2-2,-,TGTGCCACCAGCCATAACACCGGGGAGCTGTTTTTT,CATSHNTGELFF
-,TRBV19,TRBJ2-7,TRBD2,TGTGCCAGTAGTAAAATTCAAGGGACTAGGCCGTACGAGCAGTACTTC,CASSKIQGTRPYEQYF
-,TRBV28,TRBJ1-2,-,TGTGCCAGCAGTTTAACAGGAAACTATGGCTACACCTTC,CASSLTGNYGYTF
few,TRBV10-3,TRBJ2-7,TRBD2,TGTGCCATCAGTGAGGCCAGCCTAGCGGGGTTAACCTACGAGCAGTACTTC,CAISEASLAGLTYEQYF
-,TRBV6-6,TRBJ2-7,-,TGTGCCAGCAGTGGCAGGGGCCCCTACGAGCAGTACTTC,CASSGRGPYEQYF
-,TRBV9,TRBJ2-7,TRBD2,TGTGCCAGCAGTTTTCGGGGGGAAAGCTCCTACGAGCAGTACTTC,CASSFRGESSYEQYF
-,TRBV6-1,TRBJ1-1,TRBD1,TGTGCCAGCAGTGACGCAGACAGGGTTGACACTGAAGCTTTCTTT,CASSDADRVDTEAFF
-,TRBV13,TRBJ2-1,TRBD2,TGTGCCAGCAGTTCAGCGGGAACCACGTACAATGAGCAGTTCTTC,CASSSAGTTYNEQFF
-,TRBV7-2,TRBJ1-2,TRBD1,TGTGCCAGCAGCTTTTCGGCAGGGGGCTATGGCTACACCTTC,CASSFSAGGYGYTF
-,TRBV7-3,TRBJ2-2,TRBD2,TGTGCCAGCAGCTTACTGCCTAGCGGGAGTTGGGTCGGGGAGCTGTTTTTT,CASSLLPSGSWVGELFF
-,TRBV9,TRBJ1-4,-,TGTGCCAGCAGCGTAGCGGGGGAATTTAATGAAAAACTGTTTTTT,CASSVAGEFNEKLFF
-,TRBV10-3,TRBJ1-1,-,TGTGCCATCAGCCGTGGAGGCACTGAAGCTTTCTTT,CAISRGGTEAFF
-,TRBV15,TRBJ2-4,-,TGTGCCACCAGCAGGGAAGTCACTATAGCCAAAAACATTCAGTACTTC,CATSREVTIAKNIQYF
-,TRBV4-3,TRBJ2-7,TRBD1,TGCGCCAGCAGCCAAGATCGGACAGGGAACGAGCAGTACTTC,CASSQDRTGNEQYF
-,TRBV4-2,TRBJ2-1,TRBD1,TGTGCCAGCAGCCAAGACGATCGGGACAGGGGGCTGAATGAGCAGTTCTTC,CASSQDDRDRGLNEQFF
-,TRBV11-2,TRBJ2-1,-,TGTGCCAGCAGCTCCCAGGGTACCCCGGCCTACAATGAGCAGTTCTTC,CASSSQGTPAYNEQFF
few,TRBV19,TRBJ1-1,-,TGTGCCAGTAGTACAGGGTTGGACACTGAAGCTTTCTTT,CASSTGLDTEAFF
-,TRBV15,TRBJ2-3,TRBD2,TGTGCCACCATCCCCTGGGAGCGGGAGTTCTCAGATACGCAGTATTTT,CATIPWEREFSDTQYF
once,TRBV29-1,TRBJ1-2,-,TGCAGCGTTGCCGGGACACCAAACTATGGCTACACCTTC,CSVAGTPNYGYTF
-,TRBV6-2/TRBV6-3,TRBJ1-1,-,TGTGCCAGCAGTTACCGCGGGGGGACTCTTCGCACTGAAGCTTTCTTT,CASSYRGGTLRTEAFF
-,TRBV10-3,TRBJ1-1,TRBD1,TGTGCCATCAGTGACCCCAGCTGGACAGGGTTGACTGAAGCTTTCTTT,CAISDPSWTGLTEAFF
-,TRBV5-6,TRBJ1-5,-,TGTGCCAGCAGCTTGTTGACGGACTACAATCAGCCCCAGCATTTT,CASSLLTDYNQPQHF
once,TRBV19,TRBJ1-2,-,TGTGCCAGTAGCCGGGGTAACTATGGCTACACCTTC,CASSRGNYGYTF
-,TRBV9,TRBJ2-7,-,TGTGCCAGCAGCGTTGGGGAGCCTTACCATACCCCGAGCTCCTACGAGCAGTACTTC,CASSVGEPYHTPSSYEQYF